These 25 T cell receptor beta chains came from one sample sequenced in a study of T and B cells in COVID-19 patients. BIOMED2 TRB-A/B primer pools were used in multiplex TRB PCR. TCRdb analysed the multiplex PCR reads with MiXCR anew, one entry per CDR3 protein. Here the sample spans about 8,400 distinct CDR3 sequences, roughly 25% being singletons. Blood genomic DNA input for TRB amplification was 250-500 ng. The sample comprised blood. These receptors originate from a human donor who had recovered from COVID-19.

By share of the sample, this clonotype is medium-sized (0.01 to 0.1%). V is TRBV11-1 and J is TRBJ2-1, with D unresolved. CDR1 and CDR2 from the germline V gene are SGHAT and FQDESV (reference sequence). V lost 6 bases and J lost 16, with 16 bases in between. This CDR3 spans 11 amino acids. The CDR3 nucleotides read TGTGCCAGCAGTCCCGGGTTAAGGGTATTCTTC. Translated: CASSPGLRVFF.

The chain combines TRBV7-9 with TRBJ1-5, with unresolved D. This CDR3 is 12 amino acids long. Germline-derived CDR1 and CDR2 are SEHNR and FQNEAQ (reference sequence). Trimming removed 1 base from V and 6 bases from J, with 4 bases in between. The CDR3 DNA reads TGTGCCAGCAGCTTAGGGGCTCAGCCCCAGCATTTT. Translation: CASSLGAQPQHF. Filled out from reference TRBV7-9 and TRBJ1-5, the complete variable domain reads DTGVSQNPRHKITKRGQNVTFRCDPISEHNRLYWYRQTLGQGPEFLTYFQNEAQLEKSRLLSDRFSAERPKGSFSTLEIQRTEQGDSAMYLCASSLGAQPQHFGDGTRLSIL.

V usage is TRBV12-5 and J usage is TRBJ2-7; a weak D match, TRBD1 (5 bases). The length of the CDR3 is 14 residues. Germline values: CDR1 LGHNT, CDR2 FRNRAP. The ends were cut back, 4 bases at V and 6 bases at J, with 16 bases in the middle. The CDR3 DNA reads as TGTGCTAGTGGTTCTCAGAGGTGGGGCGCCGAGCAGTACTTC. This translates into CASGSQRWGAEQYF.

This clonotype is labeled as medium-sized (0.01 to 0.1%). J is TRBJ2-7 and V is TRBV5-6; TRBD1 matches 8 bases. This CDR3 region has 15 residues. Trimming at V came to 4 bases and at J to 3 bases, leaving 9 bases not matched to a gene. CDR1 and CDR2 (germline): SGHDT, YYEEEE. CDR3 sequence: CASSLGPTGGYEQYF. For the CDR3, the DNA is TGTGCCAGCAGCCTAGGTCCTACAGGGGGCTACGAGCAGTACTTC.

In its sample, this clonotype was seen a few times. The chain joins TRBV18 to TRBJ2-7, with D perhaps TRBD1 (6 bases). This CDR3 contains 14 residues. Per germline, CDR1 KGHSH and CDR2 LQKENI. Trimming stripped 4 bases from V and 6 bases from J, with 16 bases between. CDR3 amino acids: CASSLQGIIGEQYF. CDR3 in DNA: TGTGCCAGCTCACTACAGGGTATTATTGGCGAGCAGTACTTC.

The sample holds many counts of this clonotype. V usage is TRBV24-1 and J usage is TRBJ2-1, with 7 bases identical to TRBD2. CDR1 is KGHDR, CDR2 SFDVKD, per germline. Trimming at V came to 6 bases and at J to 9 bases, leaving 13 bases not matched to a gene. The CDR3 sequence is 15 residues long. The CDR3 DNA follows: TGTGCCACCAGTCATCCTAGGGGTTCGGGGGGTGAGCAGTTCTTC. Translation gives CATSHPRGSGGEQFF.

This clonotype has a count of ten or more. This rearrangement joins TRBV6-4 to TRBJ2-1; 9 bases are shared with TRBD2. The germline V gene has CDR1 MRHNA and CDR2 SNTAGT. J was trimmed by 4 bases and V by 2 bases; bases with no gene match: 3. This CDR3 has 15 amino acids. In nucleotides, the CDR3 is TGTGCCAGCAGTGACGTAGCGGGAGTATACAATGAGCAGTTCTTC. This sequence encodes CASSDVAGVYNEQFF.

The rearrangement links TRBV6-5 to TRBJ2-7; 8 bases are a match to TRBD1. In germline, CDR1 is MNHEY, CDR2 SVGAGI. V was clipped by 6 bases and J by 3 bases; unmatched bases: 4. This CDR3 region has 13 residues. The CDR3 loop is CASSPDRDYEQYF. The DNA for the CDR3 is TGTGCCAGCAGCCCGGACAGGGACTACGAGCAGTACTTC.

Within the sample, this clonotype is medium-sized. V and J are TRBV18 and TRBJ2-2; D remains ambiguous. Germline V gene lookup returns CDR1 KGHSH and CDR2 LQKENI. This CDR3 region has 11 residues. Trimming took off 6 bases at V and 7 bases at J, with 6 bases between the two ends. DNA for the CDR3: TGTGCCAGCTCCCCGGACGGGGAGCTGTTTTTT. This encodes CASSPDGELFF.

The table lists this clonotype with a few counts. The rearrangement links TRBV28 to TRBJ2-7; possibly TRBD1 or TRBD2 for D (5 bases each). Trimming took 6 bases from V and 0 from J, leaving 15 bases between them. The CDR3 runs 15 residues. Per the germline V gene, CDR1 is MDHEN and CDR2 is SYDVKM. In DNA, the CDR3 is TGTGCCAGCAGCTTTTCCGCAGGGAGCTCCTACGAGCAGTACTTC. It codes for CASSFSAGSSYEQYF.

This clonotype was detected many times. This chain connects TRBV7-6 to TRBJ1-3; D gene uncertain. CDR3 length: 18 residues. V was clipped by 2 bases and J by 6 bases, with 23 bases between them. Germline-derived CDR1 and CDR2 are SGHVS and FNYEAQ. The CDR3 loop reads CASSLWSTPGIYENTIYF. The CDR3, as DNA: TGTGCCAGCAGCTTATGGTCCACCCCGGGAATCTATGAAAACACCATATATTTT.

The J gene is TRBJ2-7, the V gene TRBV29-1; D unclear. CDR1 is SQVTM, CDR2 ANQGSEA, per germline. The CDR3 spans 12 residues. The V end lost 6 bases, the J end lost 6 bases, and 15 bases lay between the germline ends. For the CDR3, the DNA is TGCAGCGTGTCAATGGGTTCGGGCGAGCAGTACTTC. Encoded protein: CSVSMGSGEQYF.

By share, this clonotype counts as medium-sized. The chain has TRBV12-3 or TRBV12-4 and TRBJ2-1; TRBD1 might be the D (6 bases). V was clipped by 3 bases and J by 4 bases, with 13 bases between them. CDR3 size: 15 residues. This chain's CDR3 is CASSFRQAGYNEQFF. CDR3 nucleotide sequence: TGTGCCAGCAGTTTCCGACAGGCCGGGTACAATGAGCAGTTCTTC.

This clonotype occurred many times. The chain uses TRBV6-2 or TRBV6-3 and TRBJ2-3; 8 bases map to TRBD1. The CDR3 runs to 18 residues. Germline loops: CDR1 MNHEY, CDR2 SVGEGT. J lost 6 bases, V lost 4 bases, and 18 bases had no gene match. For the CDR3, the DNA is TGTGCCAGCAGTTTCCACCCTCTAGGACAGGGAACCCCGGATACGCAGTATTTT. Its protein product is CASSFHPLGQGTPDTQYF.

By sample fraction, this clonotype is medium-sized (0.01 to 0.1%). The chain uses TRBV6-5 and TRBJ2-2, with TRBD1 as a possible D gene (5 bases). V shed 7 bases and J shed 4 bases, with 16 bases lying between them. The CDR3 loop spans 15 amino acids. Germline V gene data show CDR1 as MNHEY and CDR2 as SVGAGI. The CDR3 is CASTPDTRGTGELFF. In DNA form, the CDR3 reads TGTGCCAGCACCCCGGACACCCGTGGCACCGGGGAGCTGTTTTTT.

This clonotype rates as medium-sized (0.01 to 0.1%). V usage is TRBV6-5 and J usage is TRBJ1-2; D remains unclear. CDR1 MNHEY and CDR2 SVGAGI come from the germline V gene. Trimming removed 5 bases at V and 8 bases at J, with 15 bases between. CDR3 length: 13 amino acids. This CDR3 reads CASSQTDSNGYTF. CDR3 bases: TGTGCCAGCAGTCAGACCGACTCCAACGGCTACACCTTC.

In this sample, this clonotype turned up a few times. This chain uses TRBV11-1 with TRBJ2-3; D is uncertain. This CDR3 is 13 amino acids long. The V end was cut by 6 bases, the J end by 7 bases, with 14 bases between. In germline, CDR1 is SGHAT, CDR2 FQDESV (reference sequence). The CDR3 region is CASSSPSRNTQYF. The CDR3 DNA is TGTGCCAGCAGTTCCCCCTCTCGTAATACGCAGTATTTT.

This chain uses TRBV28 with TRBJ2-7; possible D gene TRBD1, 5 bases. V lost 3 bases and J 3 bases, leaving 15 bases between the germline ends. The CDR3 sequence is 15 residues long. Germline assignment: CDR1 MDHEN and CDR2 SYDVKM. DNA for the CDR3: TGTGCCAGCAGTTTTGGCAGGGCCCTGAGCTACGAGCAGTACTTC. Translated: CASSFGRALSYEQYF.

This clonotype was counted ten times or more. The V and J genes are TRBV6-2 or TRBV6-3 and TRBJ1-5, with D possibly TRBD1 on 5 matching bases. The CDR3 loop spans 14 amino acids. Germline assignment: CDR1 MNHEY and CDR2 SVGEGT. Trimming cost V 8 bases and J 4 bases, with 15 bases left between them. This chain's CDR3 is CASSFWRGNQPQHF. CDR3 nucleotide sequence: TGTGCCAGCTCGTTTTGGAGGGGTAATCAGCCCCAGCATTTT.

CDR3: CSARDMGGGNIQYF. For the CDR3, the DNA is TGCAGTGCTAGAGATATGGGGGGAGGAAACATTCAGTACTTC. V usage is TRBV20-1 and J usage is TRBJ2-4, with D possibly being TRBD2 (6 bases). Germline values: CDR1 DFQATT, CDR2 SNEGSKA (reference sequence). This CDR3 spans 14 amino acids. With 0 bases removed from V and 6 bases from J, the gap between germline ends came to 12 bases.

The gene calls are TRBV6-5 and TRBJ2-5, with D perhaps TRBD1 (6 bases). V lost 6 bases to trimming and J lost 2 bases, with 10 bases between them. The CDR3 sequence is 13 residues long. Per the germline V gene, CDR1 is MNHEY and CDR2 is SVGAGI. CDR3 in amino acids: CASSRTVQETQYF. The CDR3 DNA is TGTGCCAGCAGCAGGACAGTACAAGAGACCCAGTACTTC.

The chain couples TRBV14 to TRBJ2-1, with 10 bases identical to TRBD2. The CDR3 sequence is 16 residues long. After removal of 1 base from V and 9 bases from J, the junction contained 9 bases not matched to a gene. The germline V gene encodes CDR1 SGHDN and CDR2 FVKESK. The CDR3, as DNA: TGTGCCAGCAGCCAAGGGCCAGCGGGAGGGTGGGGTGAGCAGTTCTTC. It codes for CASSQGPAGGWGEQFF.

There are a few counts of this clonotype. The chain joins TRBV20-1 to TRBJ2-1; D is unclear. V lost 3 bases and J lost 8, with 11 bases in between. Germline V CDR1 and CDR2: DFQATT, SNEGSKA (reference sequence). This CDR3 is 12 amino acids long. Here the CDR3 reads CSARPRVDEQFF. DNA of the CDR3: TGCAGTGCTAGGCCCAGAGTCGATGAGCAGTTCTTC.

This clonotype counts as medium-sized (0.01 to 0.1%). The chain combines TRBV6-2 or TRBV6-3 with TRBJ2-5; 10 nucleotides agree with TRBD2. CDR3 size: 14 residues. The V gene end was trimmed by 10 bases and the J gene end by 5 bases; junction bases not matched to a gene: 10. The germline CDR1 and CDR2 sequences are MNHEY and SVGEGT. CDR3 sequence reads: CANLPSGGAETQYF. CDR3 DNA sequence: TGTGCCAACCTACCGAGCGGGGGGGCCGAGACCCAGTACTTC.

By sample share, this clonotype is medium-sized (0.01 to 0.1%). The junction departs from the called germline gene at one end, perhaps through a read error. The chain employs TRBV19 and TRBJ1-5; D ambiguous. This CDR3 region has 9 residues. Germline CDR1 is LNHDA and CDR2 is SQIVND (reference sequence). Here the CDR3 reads CPSGTTQHF. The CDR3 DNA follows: TGTCCCAGTGGCACAACCCAGCATTTT.